The present TCR beta chain was sequenced within a study of blood T cell repertoires in COVID-19. TCRdb's table, derived via immunoSEQ multiplex PCR, lists solely in-frame clones and lacks some. The sample shows 250,000 or so clones, about 90% of them seen only once. Participant-reported clinical history was the basis for cohort assignment. The sequence derives from a woman in her 30s with acute COVID-19. Sample: PBMCs or T cells enriched from blood (not recorded which).

CDR3 DNA: TGTGCCAGCACCTCCAGGGGCGCGAACACAGATACGCAGTATTTT. Protein product: CASTSRGANTDTQYF. The chain joins TRBV28 to TRBJ2-3; maybe TRBD1 (6 bases). CDR1 MDHEN and CDR2 SYDVKM come from the germline V gene. This CDR3 comprises 15 residues. V was trimmed by 7 bases and J by 2 bases, leaving 16 bases between them.